This TCR beta chain was recovered during a study of T cells in Graves' hyperthyroidism and ophthalmopathy. Regarding the study as a whole: Ophthalmopathy and stable hyperthyroidism were separated by a 13 V-J model. Blood shared most expanded thyroid clonotypes above 0.001.

About this clonotype: Its antigen is not known.

The hyperthyroidism patients had all been newly diagnosed, and their disease duration was under 2 months. Their ages ranged from 18 to 65 years. This CDR3 is built from 19 residues. CDR1 and CDR2 from the germline V gene are DFQATT and SNEGSKA (reference sequence). The V segment lost 4 bases and the J segment 4 bases; nucleotides outside the gene matches: 21. Amplification yielded TCR beta CDR3 regions, with RNA transcripts as the source. The TCR CDR3 was amplified in a first-round RT-PCR using the HTBI primer set. TCRdb itself ran the multiplex PCR reads through MiXCR, one entry per CDR3 protein. The sample records 45,000 to 50,000 distinct CDR3 sequences, 45% to 50% being singletons.

This TCR was sampled from a woman in her fifties or sixties with Graves' hyperthyroidism. The sample comprised peripheral blood or thyroid tissue (not recorded which). The genes are TRBV20-1 and TRBJ2-7, with TRBD2 matching over 11 bases. The CDR3 DNA sequence: TGCAGTGCTATTGCCGGGACTAGCGGACGACCCCTTTGCCGGTACGAGCAGTACTTC. Protein product: CSAIAGTSGRPLCRYEQYF.